One and the same sample provided the 23 T cell receptor beta chains below, sequenced in a study of graft-versus-host responses after intestinal transplantation. These receptors lack a known antigen. Assay: immunoSEQ multiplex PCR; the TCRdb copy retains only in-frame clones and omits some. The data show 75,000 to 100,000 clones, roughly four fifths seen once. Material: unstimulated CD8+ T cells sorted from spleen or lymph node cells, obtained before intestinal transplant. The receptors stem from a human donor who received an intestinal transplant.

The chain carries TRBV6-5 and TRBJ2-7, with 9 bases fitting TRBD1. V lost 3 bases and J lost 1; bases outside the gene matches: 4. Germline V lookup: CDR1 MNHEY, CDR2 SVGAGI. This CDR3 contains 15 residues. The CDR3 DNA reads as TGTGCCAGCAGTTATTCGACAGGGGGGTCCTACGAGCAGTACTTC. Its translation: CASSYSTGGSYEQYF.

V is TRBV15 and J is TRBJ1-2; 8 bases are shared with TRBD1. Trimming at V came to 5 bases and at J to 2 bases, leaving 1 base not matched to a gene. Germline V lookup: CDR1 LNHNV, CDR2 YYDKDF (reference sequence). The CDR3 loop spans 13 amino acids. The CDR3 DNA reads as TGTGCCACCAGCTGGACAGGGAACTATGGCTACACCTTC. The encoded protein is CATSWTGNYGYTF.

This clone was seen only once. The CDR3 is CASSLGQDNSPLHF. In DNA, the CDR3 is TGTGCCAGCAGCTTGGGACAGGACAATTCACCCCTCCACTTT. V gene TRBV5-5 combines with J gene TRBJ1-6; possibly TRBD1 for D (6 bases). V lost 0 bases to trimming and J lost 7 bases, with 8 bases between them. Germline lookup yields CDR1 SGHKS and CDR2 YYEKEE (reference sequence). The CDR3 extends over 14 amino acids.

V gene TRBV27 combines with J gene TRBJ2-7, with D possibly being TRBD2 (6 bases). The CDR3 extends over 12 amino acids. Germline CDR1 MNHEY, CDR2 SMNVEV (reference sequence). Trimming pared 6 bases from V and 5 bases from J, leaving 11 bases between. CDR3 residues: CASSQAGNEQYF. The CDR3 DNA sequence: TGTGCCAGCAGCCAAGCGGGTAACGAGCAGTACTTC.

This rearrangement joins TRBV28 to TRBJ1-1; D not resolved. V lost 3 bases and J 4 bases, leaving 6 bases between the germline ends. Per the germline V gene, CDR1 is MDHEN and CDR2 is SYDVKM. This CDR3 is 12 amino acids long. The CDR3: CASSLGSTEAFF. The DNA of the CDR3 is TGTGCCAGCAGTTTGGGGAGCACTGAAGCTTTCTTT.

This clone is a singleton in its sample. This chain links TRBV4-1 with TRBJ2-7; 12 positions agree with TRBD2. The CDR3 covers 15 residues. Germline CDR1 and CDR2: MGHRA and YSYEKL. Unmatched junction bases numbered 5, after V lost 1 base and J lost 7 bases. The CDR3 is CASSQAETSGREQYF. The DNA of the CDR3 is TGCGCCAGCAGCCAAGCGGAGACTAGCGGGAGAGAGCAGTACTTC.

The chain has TRBV5-4 and TRBJ2-3; weak D call: TRBD2 (5 bases). With 4 bases removed from V and 1 base from J, the gap between germline ends came to 13 bases. There are 15 residues in the CDR3. Germline assignment: CDR1 SGHNT and CDR2 YYREEE (reference sequence). The CDR3 sequence: CASSGSSRGTDTQYF. DNA for the CDR3: TGTGCCAGCAGCGGGAGTTCGAGGGGCACAGATACGCAGTATTTT.

V gene TRBV5-4 combines with J gene TRBJ2-1; 10 bases match TRBD1. In germline, CDR1 is SGHNT, CDR2 YYREEE (reference sequence). This CDR3 has 15 residues. V lost 3 bases, J lost 3 bases, and 3 bases stayed unmatched. The CDR3 bases are TGTGCCAGCAGCTGGGACAGGGGCGACTACAATGAGCAGTTCTTC. This gives the protein CASSWDRGDYNEQFF.

This chain connects TRBV5-4 to TRBJ2-1, with TRBD2 identical over 10 bases. Germline assignment: CDR1 SGHNT and CDR2 YYREEE (reference sequence). V lost 4 bases and J lost 8; bases outside the gene matches: 6. The CDR3 covers 14 residues. CDR3 sequence: CASSLAGAGDEQFF. The CDR3, as DNA: TGTGCCAGCAGCCTAGCGGGAGCTGGGGATGAGCAGTTCTTC. The whole variable domain, filled in from reference TRBV5-4 and TRBJ2-1, reads ETGVTQSPTHLIKTRGQQVTLRCSSQSGHNTVSWYQQALGQGPQFIFQYYREEENGRGNFPPRFSGLQFPNYSSELNVNALELDDSALYLCASSLAGAGDEQFFGPGTRLTVL.

CDR3 in DNA: TGCGCCAGCAGTGAGTGGCGGGGGAACAATGAGCAGTTCTTC. Translated: CASSEWRGNNEQFF. This chain connects TRBV10-2 to TRBJ2-1; 7 bases match TRBD2. Germline V gene sequence: CDR1 WSHSY, CDR2 SAAADI. The CDR3 runs 14 residues. V was pared by 1 base and J by 5 bases, with 2 bases of the junction left unmatched.

The V and J genes are TRBV25-1 and TRBJ2-1; D not resolved. The V end was cut by 4 bases, the J end by 4 bases, with 2 bases between. CDR1 MGHDK and CDR2 SYGVNS come from the germline V gene. The CDR3 is made up of 11 amino acids. In nucleotides, the CDR3 is TGTGCCAGCAGTGGATACAATGAGCAGTTCTTC. Translating it yields CASSGYNEQFF.

Here the CDR3 DNA reads TGCGCCAGCAGCCGGCTGATCAGGGCCACAGATACGCAGTATTTT. It is translated as CASSRLIRATDTQYF. The genes are TRBV4-1 and TRBJ2-3; tentative D call: TRBD1 (5 bases). V was shortened by 4 bases and J by 2 bases, with 13 bases between the two germline ends. The germline V gene encodes CDR1 MGHRA and CDR2 YSYEKL. The CDR3 loop spans 15 amino acids.

This rearrangement joins TRBV28 to TRBJ2-7, with D possibly being TRBD2 (5 bases). The CDR3 has 12 amino acids. Germline V lookup: CDR1 MDHEN, CDR2 SYDVKM. V lost 2 bases, J lost 7 bases, and 9 bases lay in between. The CDR3, as DNA: TGTGCCAGCAGTTTAGGGTCGGGGGAGCAGTACTTC. This sequence encodes CASSLGSGEQYF.

The chain carries TRBV12-5 and TRBJ1-5, with D possibly matching TRBD1 (5 bases). The length of the CDR3 is 16 residues. Germline V CDR1 and CDR2: LGHNT, FRNRAP. V lost 1 base, J lost 4 bases, and 14 bases lay in between. The CDR3 coding sequence is TGTGCTAGTGGTTTGGAAGGGGCAGGACGAAATCAGCCCCAGCATTTT. It codes for CASGLEGAGRNQPQHF.

This rearrangement joins TRBV7-9 to TRBJ2-1; 7 positions agree with TRBD1. V trimming: 5 bases; J trimming: 0 bases; junction bases outside the gene matches: 7. The CDR3 is made up of 16 amino acids. CDR1 and CDR2 from the germline V gene are SEHNR and FQNEAQ (reference sequence). The CDR3 sequence: CASSIYRDSSYNEQFF. The CDR3 DNA follows: TGTGCCAGCAGCATTTACCGGGACAGCTCCTACAATGAGCAGTTCTTC.

This clone was detected once. The chain is built from TRBV11-2 and TRBJ1-2; D is possibly TRBD1 (5 bases). Germline values: CDR1 SGHAT, CDR2 FQNNGV. The CDR3 totals 14 residues. Trimming removed 2 bases from V and 3 bases from J, with 10 bases in between. CDR3 residues: CASSLWGDDYGYTF. In nucleotides, the CDR3 is TGTGCCAGCAGCTTATGGGGGGATGACTATGGCTACACCTTC.

The genes are TRBV29-1 and TRBJ2-3; TRBD1 matches 8 bases. The CDR3 contains 14 residues. Germline CDR1 reads SQVTM; CDR2 reads ANQGSEA. V dropped 3 bases and J dropped 3; count of bases not matched to a gene: 5. The chain's CDR3 is CSVDVRGLTDTQYF. The CDR3 DNA reads TGCAGCGTTGATGTCAGGGGGCTAACAGATACGCAGTATTTT.

The chain joins TRBV15 to TRBJ2-1; 8 bases match TRBD2. The CDR3 runs 13 residues. V lost 5 bases and J lost 9; bases outside the gene matches: 6. Germline CDR1 is LNHNV and CDR2 is YYDKDF (reference sequence). In DNA form, the CDR3 reads TGTGCCACCAGCGTAGCGGGGCTGGCTGAGCAGTTCTTC. Protein product: CATSVAGLAEQFF.

This clone has more than one count but fewer than ten. The chain carries TRBV10-2 and TRBJ2-7; 9 nucleotides align to TRBD2. In germline, CDR1 is WSHSY, CDR2 SAAADI. The CDR3 consists of 13 residues. Trimming removed 4 bases from V and 3 bases from J; junction bases left unmatched: 1. The CDR3, as DNA: TGCGCCAGCAGTGGACTAGCGGTCTACGAGCAGTACTTC. It specifies CASSGLAVYEQYF.

The chain employs TRBV2 and TRBJ1-3; no definite D call. The CDR3 contains 14 residues. Germline CDR1 and CDR2: SNHLY and FYNNEI. Trimming cost V 0 bases and J 4 bases, with 7 bases left between them. The CDR3 loop reads CASSEANGGNTIYF. In nucleotides, the CDR3 is TGTGCCAGCAGTGAAGCGAACGGGGGAAACACCATATATTTT.

This chain connects TRBV11-3 to TRBJ2-5, with D possibly matching TRBD1 (6 bases). The CDR3 consists of 13 residues. The V and J ends lost 8 bases and 4 bases respectively, with 14 bases between them. Germline CDR1 reads SGHNT; CDR2 reads YENEEA. CDR3 residues: CASGEQGRETQYF. The CDR3 DNA is TGTGCCAGCGGTGAACAGGGCCGAGAGACCCAGTACTTC.

The V call is TRBV9, the J call TRBJ2-7, with D tentatively TRBD1 (6 bases). Trimming left V 4 bases short and J 2 bases short, with 19 bases between. The CDR3 spans 16 residues. In germline, CDR1 is SGDLS, CDR2 YYNGEE. CDR3 region: CASSKEPQGYTYEQYF. In nucleotides, the CDR3 is TGTGCCAGCAGCAAAGAGCCACAGGGATACACCTACGAGCAGTACTTC.

This clone was counted a single time. CDR3: CASGEISSGANVLTF. Written as DNA, the CDR3 is TGTGCCAGCGGGGAAATAAGCTCTGGGGCCAACGTCCTGACTTTC. This chain joins TRBV7-8 and TRBJ2-6; D not certain. The germline gives CDR1 SGHVS, CDR2 FQNEAQ. Trimming took 8 bases from V and 0 from J, leaving 11 bases between them. There are 15 residues in the CDR3. The whole variable domain, remainder taken from reference TRBV7-8 and TRBJ2-6, is GAGVSQSPRYKVAKRGQDVALRCDPISGHVSLFWYQQALGQGPEFLTYFQNEAQLDKSGLPSDRFFAERPEGSVSTLKIQRTQQEDSAVYLCASGEISSGANVLTFGAGSRLTVL.